This T cell receptor (beta chain) stems from a study of response to subunit inactivated influenza vaccine. This CDR3 is built from 17 residues. Germline V CDR1 and CDR2: SGHDT, YYEEEE. The junction had 6 bases not matched to a gene; V was cut back by 0 bases and J by 0 bases. As regards this clonotype: The antigen remains undetermined.

From the RT-PCR reads, TCRdb called clonotypes with MiXCR, one entry per CDR3 protein. The data contain 300,000 to 350,000 distinct CDR3 sequences, over 20% of them seen just once; the ten biggest clones take up 10% to 13%. Broader study findings: It was the authors' suggestion that each seasonal influenza vaccination recruits few new T cells.

The source of this sequence is a man between 50 and 75 years old who received an inactivated influenza vaccine. The specimen was PBMCs from blood, collected about 20 months after vaccination. This chain uses TRBV5-6 with TRBJ1-1, with 9 bases fitting TRBD1. The CDR3 reads CASSLGGTGRVNTEAFF. The CDR3 DNA follows: TGTGCCAGCAGCTTGGGAGGGACAGGGAGGGTGAACACTGAAGCTTTCTTT. The full variable domain, rest sourced from reference TRBV5-6 and TRBJ1-1, is DAGVTQSPTHLIKTRGQQVTLRCSPKSGHDTVSWYQQALGQGPQFIFQYYEEEERQRGNFPDRFSGHQFPNYSSELNVNALLLGDSALYLCASSLGGTGRVNTEAFFGQGTRLTVV.